Listed below are T cell receptor beta chains from one sample, sequenced in a study of blood T cell repertoires in COVID-19. Assay used: immunoSEQ multiplex PCR; TCRdb lists only in-frame clones, some missing. The sample includes about 300,000 clones, 85% to 90% of them seen just once. Sequencing was done on a sample of peripheral blood. These receptors all stem from a man aged 70 or older with acute or convalescent COVID-19. CDR3s include the opening cysteine and the closing phenylalanine or tryptophan. D genes are given only for firm matches. Clone size is not always given. Where it is, it says once, few, many or a class for expanded clones.

j_gene	d_gene	v_gene	abundance	CDR3aa	CDR3nt
TRBJ1-4	-	TRBV28	-	CASGPLGQLNEKLFF	TGTGCCAGCGGGCCCTTAGGACAGTTAAATGAAAAACTGTTTTTT
TRBJ2-7	-	TRBV7-2	-	CASSYYPGNSYEQYF	TGTGCCAGCAGCTACTACCCAGGGAACTCCTACGAGCAGTACTTC
TRBJ1-2	-	TRBV7-9	-	CASSLGTGPYGYTF	TGTGCCAGCAGCTTAGGAACAGGGCCCTATGGCTACACCTTC
TRBJ2-7	TRBD1	TRBV6-6	-	CASNGLTGEGEQYF	TGTGCCAGCAACGGATTGACAGGGGAAGGGGAGCAGTACTTC
TRBJ2-7	TRBD1	TRBV10-3	-	CAISAGTGYHEQYF	TGTGCCATCAGTGCCGGGACAGGGTACCACGAGCAGTACTTC
TRBJ2-2	-	TRBV5-1	once	CASSLNVGSNTGELFF	TGCGCCAGCAGCTTGAATGTCGGGAGTAACACCGGGGAGCTGTTTTTT
TRBJ2-7	-	TRBV6-5	-	CASSYEGGSYEQYF	TGTGCCAGCAGTTATGAGGGAGGCTCCTACGAGCAGTACTTC
TRBJ2-1	-	TRBV3-1/TRBV3-2	-	CASSSVGEQFF	TGTGCCAGCAGCAGCGTGGGTGAGCAGTTCTTC
TRBJ1-1	TRBD1	TRBV5-6	-	CASRRDRGTEAFF	TGTGCCAGCAGGCGGGACAGGGGTACTGAAGCTTTCTTT
TRBJ1-1	-	TRBV6-7	-	CASSEHRNTEAFF	TGTGCCAGCAGTGAGCACCGGAACACTGAAGCTTTCTTT
TRBJ1-1	-	TRBV18	-	CASSPAGLNTEAFF	TGTGCCAGCTCACCGGCAGGGCTGAACACTGAAGCTTTCTTT
TRBJ1-1	-	TRBV5-1	-	CASATQEGTEAFF	TGCGCCAGCGCTACTCAGGAGGGAACTGAAGCTTTCTTT
TRBJ2-7	-	TRBV20-1	-	CSASQGVSSYEQYF	TGCAGTGCTAGTCAAGGGGTTAGCTCCTACGAGCAGTACTTC
TRBJ2-1	TRBD1	TRBV6-2/TRBV6-3	-	CASSYDRGGYNEQFF	TGTGCCAGCAGTTACGACAGGGGTGGGTACAATGAGCAGTTCTTC
TRBJ2-7	TRBD2	TRBV5-1	-	CASSSQRGSSYEQYF	TGCGCCAGCAGCTCCCAGCGGGGTAGCTCCTACGAGCAGTACTTC
TRBJ2-2	TRBD1	TRBV28	-	CASSLSGGASGELFF	TGTGCCAGCAGTTTATCAGGGGGCGCCTCCGGGGAGCTGTTTTTT